These 10 T cell receptor beta chains came from one sample sequenced in a study of blood T cell repertoires in COVID-19. TCRdb's table, derived via immunoSEQ multiplex PCR, lists solely in-frame clones and lacks some. The sample lists approximately 150,000 clones; roughly 77% were seen once. Sequencing was carried out using peripheral blood. These receptors originate from a man aged 60 to 69 with acute or convalescent COVID-19.

This clone was seen once. The chain is built from TRBV19 and TRBJ1-1; D gene unclear. The CDR3 extends over 13 amino acids. V was clipped by 3 bases and J by 2 bases, with 7 bases between them. CDR1 and CDR2 from the germline V gene are LNHDA and SQIVND (reference sequence). The CDR3 is CASSIGENTEAFF. In DNA, the CDR3 is TGTGCCAGTAGTATCGGAGAAAACACTGAAGCTTTCTTT.

The CDR3 loop is CASSFVSELYNEQFF. The CDR3 DNA reads as TGTGCCAGCAGCTTCGTTAGCGAACTTTACAATGAGCAGTTCTTC. The V gene is TRBV7-6, the J gene TRBJ2-1; tentative D call: TRBD2 (5 bases). Germline CDR1 reads SGHVS; CDR2 reads FNYEAQ. The V and J ends lost 3 bases and 4 bases respectively, with 13 bases between them. This CDR3 region has 15 residues.

This clone was found a few times. The rearrangement uses TRBV10-2 and TRBJ2-2, with no clear D. The CDR3 contains 12 residues. V lost 5 bases, J lost 3 bases, and 4 bases lay in between. The germline V gene encodes CDR1 WSHSY and CDR2 SAAADI. The CDR3, as DNA: TGCGCCAGCAGTCGCGACACCGGGGAGCTGTTTTTT. This encodes CASSRDTGELFF.

This chain links TRBV6-1 with TRBJ1-3; D perhaps matches TRBD1 (6 bases). There are 16 residues in the CDR3. The V end lost 2 bases, the J end lost 3 bases, and 14 bases lay between the germline ends. Looked up from germline, CDR1 is MNHNS and CDR2 is SASEGT. The chain's CDR3 is CASSEPGQGSGNTIYF. DNA for the CDR3: TGTGCCAGCAGTGAACCGGGTCAGGGGAGTGGAAACACCATATATTTT.

V is TRBV4-1 and J is TRBJ2-1; TRBD1 matches at 9 bases. CDR1 and CDR2 from the germline V gene are MGHRA and YSYEKL. V shed 3 bases and J 4 bases; nucleotides not matched to a gene: 4. The CDR3 is made up of 15 amino acids. CDR3 nucleotides: TGCGCCAGCAGCCACCCGACAGGGGGGTACAATGAGCAGTTCTTC. Amino acids: CASSHPTGGYNEQFF.

The chain couples TRBV19 to TRBJ2-7; the D is unclear. CDR1 is LNHDA and CDR2 is SQIVND in the germline V gene (reference sequence). V was trimmed by 5 bases and J by 0 bases, leaving 8 bases between them. The CDR3 covers 13 residues. CDR3 residues: CASSQTHSYEQYF. Written as DNA, the CDR3 is TGTGCCAGTAGTCAGACACACTCCTACGAGCAGTACTTC.

The chain joins TRBV6-5 to TRBJ2-5; 7 positions agree with TRBD2. The CDR3 is 15 residues long. V shed 2 bases, J shed 5 bases, and the junction held 8 bases outside the gene matches. CDR1 and CDR2 from the germline V gene are MNHEY and SVGAGI. CDR3: CASSYKGTTYETQYF. CDR3 bases: TGTGCCAGCAGTTACAAAGGGACTACGTATGAGACCCAGTACTTC.

The chain recombines TRBV10-3 with TRBJ1-5, with TRBD1 matching over 8 bases. CDR3 length equals 15 residues. Trimming at V came to 11 bases and at J to 3 bases, leaving 12 bases not matched to a gene. CDR1 is ENHRY, CDR2 SYGVKD, per germline. CDR3 sequence: CASTSEQGANQPQHF. The CDR3 nucleotides read TGTGCCTCCACCAGTGAGCAGGGGGCCAATCAGCCCCAGCATTTT.

The V call is TRBV10-3, the J call TRBJ1-2; the D gene is possibly TRBD1 (6 bases). Deletions cut 8 bases from V and 8 bases from J, with 9 bases between. Germline CDR1 reads ENHRY; CDR2 reads SYGVKD. The CDR3 contains 10 residues. CDR3 sequence (DNA): TGTGCCATCGGGGACACGGGCTACACCTTC. This codes for CAIGDTGYTF.

The gene calls are TRBV5-1 and TRBJ2-1; TRBD2 agrees at 7 bases. The CDR3 totals 15 residues. Unmatched junction bases numbered 6, after V lost 1 base and J lost 5 bases. From germline, CDR1 is SGHRS and CDR2 YFSETQ. CDR3 nucleotide sequence: TGCGCCAGCAGCTTGCCAGCGGGACCAAACAATGAGCAGTTCTTC. This encodes CASSLPAGPNNEQFF.